What follows describes a single T cell receptor beta chain. These data originate in a study of blood T cell repertoires in COVID-19. Across the study: PBMCs, B-cell-depleted T cells, or T cells provided the cDNA or gDNA that made up the material.

Enrollment of patients from Seattle took place during active infection, with longitudinal follow-up. Some clones are missing from TCRdb's copy, which holds only in-frame ones; the method was immunoSEQ multiplex PCR. The sample lists a few hundred thousand clones, about 87% occurring once. Germline assignment: CDR1 LGHDT and CDR2 YNNKEL (reference sequence). The CDR3 length is 18 residues. J gave up 0 bases and V 2 bases, and 4 bases lay outside the gene matches. V is TRBV3-1 (or the pseudogene TRBV3-2) and J is TRBJ2-6; 10 bases agree with TRBD1. The sequenced material came from peripheral blood. This receptor was identified in a woman in her 70s with COVID-19, enrolled during active disease. The CDR3 loop is CASSQIRTGGSGANVLTF. The CDR3 DNA reads TGTGCCAGCAGCCAAATCCGGACAGGGGGCTCTGGGGCCAACGTCCTGACTTTC.